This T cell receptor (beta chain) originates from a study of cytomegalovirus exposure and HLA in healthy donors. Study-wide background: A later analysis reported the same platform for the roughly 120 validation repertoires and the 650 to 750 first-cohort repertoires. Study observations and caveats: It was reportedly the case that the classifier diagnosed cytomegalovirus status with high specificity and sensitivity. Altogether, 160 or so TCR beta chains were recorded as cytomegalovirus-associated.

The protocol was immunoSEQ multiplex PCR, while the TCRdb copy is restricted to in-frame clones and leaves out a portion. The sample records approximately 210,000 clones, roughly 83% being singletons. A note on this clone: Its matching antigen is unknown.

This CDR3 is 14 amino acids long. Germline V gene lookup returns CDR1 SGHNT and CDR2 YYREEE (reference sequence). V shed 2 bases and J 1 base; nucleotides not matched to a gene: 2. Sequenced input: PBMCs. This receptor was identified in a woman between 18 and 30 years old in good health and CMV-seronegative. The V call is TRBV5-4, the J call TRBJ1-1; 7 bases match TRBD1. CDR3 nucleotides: TGTGCCAGCAGCTTTGCAGGGGGGAACACTGAAGCTTTCTTT. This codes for CASSFAGGNTEAFF.